Shown below are 2 T cell receptor beta chains from a single sample sequenced in a study of blood T cell repertoires in COVID-19. The method was immunoSEQ multiplex PCR; TCRdb's version includes in-frame clones alone and lacks a portion of them. The profile shows more than 95,000 clones, about 82% of them singletons. The source material was peripheral blood. These receptors came from a human donor in a cohort sampled during active COVID-19.

The chain carries TRBV15 and TRBJ2-3; D remains ambiguous. The CDR3 sequence is 16 residues long. CDR1 and CDR2 from the germline V gene are LNHNV and YYDKDF (reference sequence). Trimming stripped 0 bases from V and 0 bases from J, with 10 bases between. Written as DNA, the CDR3 is TGTGCCACCAGCAGAGATTACTCTGATAGCACAGATACGCAGTATTTT. It translates to CATSRDYSDSTDTQYF.

This clone has a handful of counts. The rearrangement uses TRBV19 and TRBJ2-2, with 16 bases lining up with TRBD2. This CDR3 is 18 amino acids long. Losses at the gene ends were 5 bases for V and 4 bases for J; bases not matched to a gene: 7. Per the germline V gene, CDR1 is LNHDA and CDR2 is SQIVND (reference sequence). The CDR3 nucleotides are TGTGCCAGTAGTTTGGGACTAGCGGGAGGGCCTTTCACCGGGGAGCTGTTTTTT. Its translation: CASSLGLAGGPFTGELFF.